This T cell receptor (beta chain) derives from a study of neurological immune-mediated disorders. Synthesis of cDNA was carried out by template-switch 5'RACE. The reaction used 10-nucleotide random UMIs. Sequencing of 15-18 subjects in each run yielded over 180 million TCR-beta sequences. TCRdb processed the 5' RACE reads anew with MiXCR; each CDR3 protein has one entry. The repertoire holds some 38,000 distinct CDR3 sequences, 14% seen once, with 27% in the top ten. This clonotype was recorded many times. Its antigen is unknown. Overall study results and limits: The highest TCR clonal expansion occurred in HTLV-1-associated myelopathy; multiple sclerosis fell below healthy controls.

Germline loops: CDR1 KGHSH, CDR2 LQKENI. The CDR3 contains 13 residues. The germline V and J ends were trimmed by 0 bases and 5 bases, with 8 bases remaining between them. Sequenced sample: PBMCs. The chain is built from TRBV18 and TRBJ2-7, with D possibly TRBD2 on 5 matching bases. This sequence was found in a woman aged 50 to 60 with HTLV-1-associated myelopathy (HAM/TSP). The CDR3 protein is CASSPPSGNEQYF. CDR3 nucleotide sequence: TGTGCCAGCTCACCACCTTCGGGGAACGAGCAGTACTTC.